The present T cell receptor (beta chain) was sequenced within a study of T cell repertoires in cytomegalovirus infection. The CDR3 runs 15 residues. Germline CDR1 is DFQATT and CDR2 is SNEGSKA (reference sequence). V was pared by 3 bases and J by 1 base, with 9 bases of the junction left unmatched. This clonotype came up a few times. The target antigen is unknown. TCRdb fed the reads into MiXCR, producing one record per CDR3 protein. The sample consists of 680,000 or so distinct CDR3 sequences, 30% to 35% of them appearing once. Study-wide points: In two of eight donors, the top clonotype was HLA-C-restricted CMV-specific.

The specimen was cultured PBMCs, collected from culture after CMV antigen stimulation. The receptor's source is a human donor in good health (CMV status not recorded). Some clones in this sample may be carry-over from other donors' samples. V is TRBV20-1 and J is TRBJ2-7; TRBD2 matches at 7 bases. The CDR3 spells CSARPPGSGSYEQYF. In DNA form, the CDR3 reads TGCAGTGCTAGGCCGCCGGGTAGCGGGTCCTACGAGCAGTACTTC.